One sample yielded the 16 T cell receptor beta chains listed below, sequenced in a study of radiotherapy plus CTLA-4 blockade in lung cancer. Produced via immunoSEQ multiplex PCR; TCRdb's table is partial and in-frame only. In the table there are 100,000 or so clones, around 83% of which are singletons. The sequenced sample was peripheral blood, obtained from a patient treated with radiotherapy plus ipilimumab. These receptors were collected from a human donor with non-small cell lung cancer that progressed on radiotherapy plus ipilimumab.

The V and J genes are TRBV28 and TRBJ2-5; a weak D match, TRBD2 (6 bases). Trimming left V 5 bases short and J 5 bases short, with 12 bases between. The CDR3 runs to 13 residues. Germline V lookup: CDR1 MDHEN, CDR2 SYDVKM. The CDR3 is CASSPTSFETQYF. CDR3 sequence (DNA): TGTGCCAGCAGTCCAACTAGCTTTGAGACCCAGTACTTC.

This clone was counted at least ten times. CDR3 nucleotide sequence: TGTGCCAGTAGTCCCTCTAGACAGGGGGCCGAGCAGCCCCAGCATTTT. This encodes CASSPSRQGAEQPQHF. The rearrangement links TRBV19 to TRBJ1-5; 10 bases are shared with TRBD1. This CDR3 has 16 amino acids. The ends lost 5 bases at V and 7 bases at J; junction bases unmatched: 11. In germline, CDR1 is LNHDA, CDR2 SQIVND (reference sequence).

This clone is hyperexpanded within its sample. The rearrangement links TRBV6-6 to TRBJ2-3, with a tentative D call TRBD1 (6 bases). CDR1 MNHNY and CDR2 SVGAGI come from the germline V gene (reference sequence). The CDR3 has 13 residues. The V gene lost 9 bases and the J gene lost 0 bases, with 10 bases spanning the gap. The CDR3: CASIQGSTDTQYF. The CDR3 DNA follows: TGTGCCAGTATTCAGGGGAGCACAGATACGCAGTATTTT.

This chain connects TRBV5-4 to TRBJ1-1; perhaps TRBD1 as D (5 bases). The CDR3 is 12 amino acids. Trimming pared 4 bases from V and 1 base from J, leaving 5 bases between. CDR1 and CDR2 (germline): SGHNT, YYREEE (reference sequence). DNA for the CDR3: TGTGCCAGCAGCGGGGGGAACACTGAAGCTTTCTTT. Its translation: CASSGGNTEAFF. Using reference TRBV5-4 and TRBJ1-1 for the parts outside the CDR3, the full variable domain is ETGVTQSPTHLIKTRGQQVTLRCSSQSGHNTVSWYQQALGQGPQFIFQYYREEENGRGNFPPRFSGLQFPNYSSELNVNALELDDSALYLCASSGGNTEAFFGQGTRLTVV.

The gene calls are TRBV27 and TRBJ2-3; no firm D call. V shed 7 bases and J shed 4 bases, with 15 bases lying between them. There are 14 residues in the CDR3. Germline lookup yields CDR1 MNHEY and CDR2 SMNVEV (reference sequence). The CDR3 sequence: CASMFLGNSDTQYF. The CDR3 bases are TGTGCCAGCATGTTCTTGGGGAACTCAGATACGCAGTATTTT.

This chain uses TRBV2 with TRBJ2-1, with TRBD2 as a possible D gene (5 bases). Germline loops: CDR1 SNHLY, CDR2 FYNNEI. Trimming removed 4 bases at V and 4 bases at J, with 14 bases between. The CDR3 totals 15 residues. CDR3 loop: CASSVWLAEYNEQFF. The CDR3 region has the DNA TGTGCCAGCAGTGTTTGGCTAGCCGAATACAATGAGCAGTTCTTC.

V gene TRBV29-1 combines with J gene TRBJ2-1; TRBD1 matches at 10 bases. V shed 5 bases and J 3 bases; nucleotides not matched to a gene: 7. In germline, CDR1 is SQVTM, CDR2 ANQGSEA. The CDR3 totals 15 residues. For the CDR3, the DNA is TGCAGCGTTAAACCGGGACAGGGGCTCTACAATGAGCAGTTCTTC. Residues: CSVKPGQGLYNEQFF.

The gene calls are TRBV6-5 and TRBJ2-7; maybe TRBD2 (5 bases). V lost 0 bases to trimming and J lost 9 bases, with 12 bases between them. Germline loops: CDR1 MNHEY, CDR2 SVGAGI. The CDR3 is made up of 13 amino acids. As DNA, the CDR3 is TGTGCCAGCAGTTACTCGAACGGGATGGGGCAGTACTTC. Its translation: CASSYSNGMGQYF.

The chain carries TRBV12-2 and TRBJ2-7. TRBV12-2 is assigned pseudogene status. This CDR3 contains 14 residues. The CDR3 spells CASRLSDMGYEQYV. Written as DNA, the CDR3 is TGTGCAAGTCGCTTATCAGACATGGGGTACGAGCAGTACGTC.

CDR3 sequence reads: CAWSVLAQETQYF. The DNA of the CDR3 is TGTGCCTGGAGTGTACTAGCTCAAGAGACCCAGTACTTC. The J gene is TRBJ2-5, the V gene TRBV30, with a possible D match to TRBD2 (6 bases). The V end was cut by 0 bases, the J end by 2 bases, with 7 bases between. Looked up from germline, CDR1 is GTSNPN and CDR2 is SVGIG (reference sequence). This CDR3 contains 13 residues.

The chain combines TRBV11-2 with TRBJ1-1; D gene uncertain. The germline gives CDR1 SGHAT, CDR2 FQNNGV. The CDR3 length is 12 residues. V shed 5 bases and J shed 6 bases, with 10 bases lying between them. The DNA of the CDR3 is TGTGCCAGCAGCCTCCCGGTCCCTGAAGCTTTCTTT. It encodes CASSLPVPEAFF.

This chain links TRBV9 with TRBJ1-5; 7 bases map to TRBD1. Germline CDR1 and CDR2: SGDLS and YYNGEE. V lost 0 bases and J lost 4; bases outside the gene matches: 7. The CDR3 totals 16 residues. The CDR3 nucleotides are TGTGCCAGCAGCGTAGATGGAGGGGGCCGGAATCAGCCCCAGCATTTT. Amino acids: CASSVDGGGRNQPQHF. The full variable domain, with the rest looked up from reference TRBV9 and TRBJ1-5, is DSGVTQTPKHLITATGQRVTLRCSPRSGDLSVYWYQQSLDQGLQFLIQYYNGEERAKGNILERFSAQQFPDLHSELNLSSLELGDSALYFCASSVDGGGRNQPQHFGDGTRLSIL.

As DNA, the CDR3 is TGTGCCAGCAAAACTAGCGTCCCTTCTGAGACCCAGTACTTC. The encoded protein is CASKTSVPSETQYF. V usage is TRBV27 and J usage is TRBJ2-5; TRBD2 matches 7 bases. The CDR3 has 14 residues. The V segment lost 7 bases and the J segment 5 bases; nucleotides outside the gene matches: 10. Germline V gene sequence: CDR1 MNHEY, CDR2 SMNVEV (reference sequence).

V and J are TRBV5-1 and TRBJ1-5; 7 nucleotides align to TRBD1. The CDR3 totals 14 residues. Looked up from germline, CDR1 is SGHRS and CDR2 is YFSETQ. V shed 2 bases, J shed 8 bases, and the junction held 7 bases outside the gene matches. Here the CDR3 DNA reads TGCGCCAGCAGCTTTGGCAGGGGGTCGGAGCCCCAGCATTTT. Its translation: CASSFGRGSEPQHF.

This sequence joins TRBV5-6 and TRBJ1-5; D is unclear. V lost 3 bases and J 7 bases, leaving 20 bases between the germline ends. The CDR3 totals 16 residues. Looked up from germline, CDR1 is SGHDT and CDR2 is YYEEEE. The CDR3 DNA reads TGTGCCAGCAGCTGGGATGTGGGGAGCCCCCCGCAGCCCCAGCATTTT. Residues: CASSWDVGSPPQPQHF.

The chain links TRBV7-2 to TRBJ2-5; D might be TRBD1 (5 bases). Germline V gene data show CDR1 as SGHTA and CDR2 as FQGNSA. The germline V and J ends were trimmed by 1 base and 5 bases, with 11 bases remaining between them. The CDR3 spans 14 residues. CDR3 coding DNA: TGTGCCAGCAGCTTAGGGGGCCTCTCGGAGACCCAGTACTTC. Amino acids: CASSLGGLSETQYF.